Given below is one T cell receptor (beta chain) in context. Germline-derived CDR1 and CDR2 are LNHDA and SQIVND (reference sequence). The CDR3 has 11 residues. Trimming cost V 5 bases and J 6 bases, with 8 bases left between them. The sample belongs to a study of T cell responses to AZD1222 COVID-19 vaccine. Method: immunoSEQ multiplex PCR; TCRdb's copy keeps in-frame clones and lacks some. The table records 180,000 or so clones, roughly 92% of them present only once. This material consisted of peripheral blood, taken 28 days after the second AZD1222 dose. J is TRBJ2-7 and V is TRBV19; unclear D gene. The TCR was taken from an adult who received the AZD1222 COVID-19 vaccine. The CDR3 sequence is CASSDTREQYF. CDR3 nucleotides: TGTGCCAGTAGTGATACACGCGAGCAGTACTTC.